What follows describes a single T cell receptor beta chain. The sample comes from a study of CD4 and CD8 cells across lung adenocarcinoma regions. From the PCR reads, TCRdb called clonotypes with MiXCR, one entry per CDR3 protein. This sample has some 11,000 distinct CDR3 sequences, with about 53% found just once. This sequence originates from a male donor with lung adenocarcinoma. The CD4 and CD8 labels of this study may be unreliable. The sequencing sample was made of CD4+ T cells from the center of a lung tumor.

CDR3 coding DNA: TGCAGTGCTAGAGATCCTGGGCTCGCCTACGAGCAGTACTTC. Translated: CSARDPGLAYEQYF. The V gene is TRBV20-1, the J gene TRBJ2-5; D is undetermined. The DNA end lines up better with TRBJ2-7; the J call may be wrong. This CDR3 region has 14 residues. From germline, CDR1 is DFQATT and CDR2 SNEGSKA (reference sequence).